This TCR beta chain came from a study of CXCR3-negative and CXCR3-positive naive CD8 T cells (dated by TCRdb to between 2019 and 2020). Turning to the overall study: About 135 million TRB reads were obtained in total, roughly 1.5 +/- 0.3 million reads per library. Data from 11 donors, pooled across two independent experiments, went into the diversity and physicochemical repertoire analyses. For the TRBV-TRBJ cluster analysis, the naive subsets came from 5 donors, while the memory cells came from 3 donors. Broader findings and caveats from the paper: Freshly isolated PBMCs were used for most assays because CXCR3 expression partially decreased after cryopreservation. TRBV-TRBJ usage was similar between naive CXCR3-negative and CXCR3-positive cells from the same donor, while memory cells showed distinct patterns. Because surface CD5, which is linked to self-reactivity in mice, was comparable between the naive subsets, TCR interaction strength was also inferred from the physicochemical properties of TRB CDR3s. Compared with CXCR3-negative naive cells, CXCR3-positive naive cells had TRB CDR3s with higher hydrophobicity (lower Kidera factor 4), lower energy, and higher strength and volume indices. Both naive subsets had comparably high repertoire diversity, while memory CD8+ T cells had much lower repertoire diversity.

The listed sequencing device is NextSeq 550. The Human TCR Profiling Kit (MiLaboratory) was used to prepare UMI-labeled 5' RACE TRB cDNA libraries. The full amount of extracted RNA was used for cDNA synthesis, and the full amount of resulting cDNA was used for PCR amplification. Libraries were prepared in parallel using an identical number of PCR cycles. Under the source paper's analysis protocol: With a minimum of two reads required per UMI, MIGEC and MiXCR pulled out about 53,000 +/- 10,000 unique UMI-labeled TRB cDNA molecules from each library. On average, approximately 40,000 +/- 10,000 functional in-frame TRB CDR3 nucleotide clonotypes lacking stop codons were found per library. Diversity metrics, including normalized Shannon-Wiener and Chao1, were computed in VDJtools after downsampling to 5000 UMI-labeled TRB molecules per sample. VDJtools was used to calculate clonotype-size-weighted physicochemical properties of the central five CDR3 residues, namely interaction energy, strength, volume and Kidera factor 4. TCRdb reprocessed the reads; each CDR3 protein sequence makes one entry, and DNA is unavailable. These V and J calls rely on TCRdb rather than the paper's analysis. The table of this sample itemizes about 150,000 distinct CDR3 sequences. The ten biggest clones cover 0.49% of the sample.

Worth noting for this clonotype: Its cognate antigen has yet to be identified.

The germline V gene (reference sequence) provides CDR1 SGHNT and CDR2 YYREEE. Its CDR3 holds 13 amino acids, cysteine through phenylalanine. No DNA is listed. For each CD8+ T cell subset, flow sorting was done in triplicate, and roughly 320,000 cells per subset went directly into RLT lysis buffer. Naive CD8+ T cells were defined stringently as CD45RO-CCR7+CD27+CD95- to exclude memory contaminants. Using standard density gradient centrifugation, peripheral blood mononuclear cells were isolated from buffy coats. Naive CXCR3-negative and CXCR3-positive CD8+ T cells were flow-sorted using a FACSAria III. Total RNA was extracted from sorted cells using an RNeasy Mini Kit.

Input material: naive CXCR3+ CD8+ T cells from blood. The cell subset or site label, as the study defines it: CD45RO-CCR7+CD27+CD95- naive CD8+ T cells expressing CXCR3 (TNR3+). The V and J genes are TRBV5-4 and TRBJ2-1; absent DNA, TCRdb's TRBD2 call cannot be checked. This clonotype was sampled from a human donor in good health. Some clones in this sample may be carry-over from other donors' samples. CDR3 protein: CATSGATRNEQFF.